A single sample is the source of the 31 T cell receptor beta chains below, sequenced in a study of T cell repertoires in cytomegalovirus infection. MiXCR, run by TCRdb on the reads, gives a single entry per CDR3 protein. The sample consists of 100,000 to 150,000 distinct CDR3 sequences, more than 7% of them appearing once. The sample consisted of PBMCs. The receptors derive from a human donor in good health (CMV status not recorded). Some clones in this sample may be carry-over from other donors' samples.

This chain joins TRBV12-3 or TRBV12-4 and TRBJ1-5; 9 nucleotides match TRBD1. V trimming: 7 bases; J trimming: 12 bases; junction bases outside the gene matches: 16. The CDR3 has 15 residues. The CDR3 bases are TGTGCCAGCACTAATCGACAGGGGGAGGCTTCCCACCAGCATTTT. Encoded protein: CASTNRQGEASHQHF.

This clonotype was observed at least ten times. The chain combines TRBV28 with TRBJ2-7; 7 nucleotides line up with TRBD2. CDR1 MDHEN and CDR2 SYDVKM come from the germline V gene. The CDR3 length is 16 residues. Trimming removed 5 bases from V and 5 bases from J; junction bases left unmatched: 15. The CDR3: CASSAPGGREYDEQYF. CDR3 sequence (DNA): TGTGCCAGCAGTGCCCCGGGAGGCAGGGAGTACGACGAGCAGTACTTC.

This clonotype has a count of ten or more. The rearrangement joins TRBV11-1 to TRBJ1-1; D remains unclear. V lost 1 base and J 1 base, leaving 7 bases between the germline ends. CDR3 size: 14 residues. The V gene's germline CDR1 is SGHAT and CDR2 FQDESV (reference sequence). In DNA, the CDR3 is TGTGCCAGCAGCTTAGTTGGGAGGAACACTGAAGCTTTCTTT. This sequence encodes CASSLVGRNTEAFF.

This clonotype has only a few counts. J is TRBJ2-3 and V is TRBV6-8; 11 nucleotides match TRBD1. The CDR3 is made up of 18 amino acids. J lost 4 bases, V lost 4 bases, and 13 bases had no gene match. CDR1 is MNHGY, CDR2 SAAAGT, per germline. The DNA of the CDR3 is TGTGCCAGCAGTTTCTTCGGACAGGGGGCAGTACCCCCAGATACGCAGTATTTT. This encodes CASSFFGQGAVPPDTQYF.

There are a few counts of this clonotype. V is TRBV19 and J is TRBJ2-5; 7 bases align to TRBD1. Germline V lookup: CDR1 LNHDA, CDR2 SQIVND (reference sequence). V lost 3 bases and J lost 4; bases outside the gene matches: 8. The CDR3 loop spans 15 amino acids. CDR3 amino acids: CASSMPTGRGETQYF. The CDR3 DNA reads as TGTGCCAGTAGTATGCCGACAGGGCGAGGAGAGACCCAGTACTTC.

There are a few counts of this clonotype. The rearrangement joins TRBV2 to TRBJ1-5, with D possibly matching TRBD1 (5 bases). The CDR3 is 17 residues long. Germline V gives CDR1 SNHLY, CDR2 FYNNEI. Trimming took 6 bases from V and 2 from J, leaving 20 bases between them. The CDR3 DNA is TGTGCCAGCAGCCGTGCGGGGACGACCCAGGGCAATCAGCCCCAGCATTTT. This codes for CASSRAGTTQGNQPQHF. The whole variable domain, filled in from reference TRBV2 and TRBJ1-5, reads EPEVTQTPSHQVTQMGQEVILRCVPISNHLYFYWYRQILGQKVEFLVSFYNNEISEKSEIFDDQFSVERPDGSNFTLKIRSTKLEDSAMYFCASSRAGTTQGNQPQHFGDGTRLSIL.

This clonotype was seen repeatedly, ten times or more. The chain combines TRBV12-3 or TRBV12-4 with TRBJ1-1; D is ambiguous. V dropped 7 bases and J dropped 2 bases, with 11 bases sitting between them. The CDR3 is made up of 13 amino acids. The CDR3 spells CASTLGDNTEAFF. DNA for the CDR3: TGTGCCAGCACCCTTGGGGATAACACTGAAGCTTTCTTT.

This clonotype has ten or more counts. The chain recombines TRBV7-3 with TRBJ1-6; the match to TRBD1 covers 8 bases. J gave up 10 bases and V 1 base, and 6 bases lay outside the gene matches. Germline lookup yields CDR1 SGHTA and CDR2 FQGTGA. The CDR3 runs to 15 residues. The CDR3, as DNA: TGTGCCAGCAGCTTAAACGGACAGGGAGGGTCACCCCTCCACTTT. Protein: CASSLNGQGGSPLHF. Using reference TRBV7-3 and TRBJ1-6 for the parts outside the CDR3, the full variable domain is GAGVSQTPSNKVTEKGKYVELRCDPISGHTALYWYRQSLGQGPEFLIYFQGTGAADDSGLPNDRFFAVRPEGSVSTLKIQRTERGDSAVYLCASSLNGQGGSPLHFGNGTRLTVT.

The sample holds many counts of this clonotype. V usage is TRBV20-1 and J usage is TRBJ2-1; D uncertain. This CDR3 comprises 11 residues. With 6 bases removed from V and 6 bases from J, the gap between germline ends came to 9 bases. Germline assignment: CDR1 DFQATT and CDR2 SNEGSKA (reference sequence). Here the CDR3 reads CSARASNEQFF. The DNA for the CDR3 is TGCAGTGCCCGAGCAAGCAATGAGCAGTTCTTC.

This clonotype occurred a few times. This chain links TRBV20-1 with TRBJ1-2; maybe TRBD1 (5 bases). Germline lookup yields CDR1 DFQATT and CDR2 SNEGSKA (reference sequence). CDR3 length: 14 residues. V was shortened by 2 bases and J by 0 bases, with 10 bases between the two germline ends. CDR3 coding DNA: TGCAGTGCTAGATTCCCGACAGCTAACTATGGCTACACCTTC. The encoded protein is CSARFPTANYGYTF.

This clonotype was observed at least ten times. CDR3 nucleotide sequence: TGTGCCAGCAGTTTACCGGATAAGGGGAGGCATGAGCAGTTCTTC. Translated, it gives CASSLPDKGRHEQFF. The gene calls are TRBV28 and TRBJ2-1, with D maybe TRBD2 (6 bases). The germline CDR1 and CDR2 sequences are MDHEN and SYDVKM. The V end lost 2 bases, the J end lost 8 bases, and 16 bases lay between the germline ends. CDR3 size: 15 residues.

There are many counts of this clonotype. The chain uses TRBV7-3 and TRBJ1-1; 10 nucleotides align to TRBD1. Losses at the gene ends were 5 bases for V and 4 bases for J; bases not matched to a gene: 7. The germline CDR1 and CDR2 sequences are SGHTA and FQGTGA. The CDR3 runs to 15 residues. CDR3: CASSKTGGAGTEAFF. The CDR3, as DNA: TGTGCCAGCAGCAAGACAGGGGGCGCGGGCACTGAAGCTTTCTTT.

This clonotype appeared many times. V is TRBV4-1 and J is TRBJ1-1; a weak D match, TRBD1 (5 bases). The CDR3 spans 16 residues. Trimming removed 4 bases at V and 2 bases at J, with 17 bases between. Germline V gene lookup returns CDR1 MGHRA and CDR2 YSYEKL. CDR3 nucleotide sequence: TGCGCCAGCAGCCTTGCACCAACCGGGGCTAACACTGAAGCTTTCTTT. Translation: CASSLAPTGANTEAFF.

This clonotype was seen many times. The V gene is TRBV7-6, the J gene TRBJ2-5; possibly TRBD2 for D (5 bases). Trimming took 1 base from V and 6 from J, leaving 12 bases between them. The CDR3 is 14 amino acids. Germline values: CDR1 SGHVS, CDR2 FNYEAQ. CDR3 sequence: CASSLGGQIKTQYF. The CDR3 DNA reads TGTGCCAGCAGCTTAGGCGGGCAGATAAAGACCCAGTACTTC.

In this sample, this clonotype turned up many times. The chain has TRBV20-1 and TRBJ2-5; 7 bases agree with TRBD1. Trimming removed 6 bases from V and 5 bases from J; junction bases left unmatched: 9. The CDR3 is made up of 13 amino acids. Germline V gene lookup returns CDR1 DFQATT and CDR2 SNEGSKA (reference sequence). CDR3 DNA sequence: TGCAGTGCCGGTCAGGGGGTCGGGGAGACCCAGTACTTC. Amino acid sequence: CSAGQGVGETQYF.

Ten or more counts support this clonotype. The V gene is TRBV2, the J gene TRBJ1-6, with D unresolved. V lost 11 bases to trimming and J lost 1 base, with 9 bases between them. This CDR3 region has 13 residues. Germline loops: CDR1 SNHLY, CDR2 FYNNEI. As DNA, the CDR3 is TGTGCCCGGAGGGAATCCTATAATTCACCCCTCCACTTT. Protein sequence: CARRESYNSPLHF.

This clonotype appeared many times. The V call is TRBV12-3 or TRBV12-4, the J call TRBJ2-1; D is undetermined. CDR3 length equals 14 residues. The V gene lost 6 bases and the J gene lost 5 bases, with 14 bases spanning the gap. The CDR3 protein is CASSRPPANNEQFF. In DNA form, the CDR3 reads TGTGCCAGCAGCCGACCCCCAGCGAACAATGAGCAGTTCTTC.

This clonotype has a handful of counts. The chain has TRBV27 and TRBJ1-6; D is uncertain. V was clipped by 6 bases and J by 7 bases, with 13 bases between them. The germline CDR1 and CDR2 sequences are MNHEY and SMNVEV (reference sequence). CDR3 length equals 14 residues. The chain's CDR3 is CASRPTWLNSPLHF. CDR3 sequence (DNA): TGTGCCAGCAGACCGACATGGTTGAATTCACCCCTCCACTTT.

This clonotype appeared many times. CDR3 sequence (DNA): TGCAGTGCCCCCGAGGAGGTTCGGGGCTACACCTTC. Protein sequence: CSAPEEVRGYTF. The chain uses TRBV20-1 and TRBJ1-2; no clear D gene. The V gene's germline CDR1 is DFQATT and CDR2 SNEGSKA (reference sequence). V was shortened by 6 bases and J by 8 bases, with 16 bases between the two germline ends. This CDR3 spans 12 amino acids.

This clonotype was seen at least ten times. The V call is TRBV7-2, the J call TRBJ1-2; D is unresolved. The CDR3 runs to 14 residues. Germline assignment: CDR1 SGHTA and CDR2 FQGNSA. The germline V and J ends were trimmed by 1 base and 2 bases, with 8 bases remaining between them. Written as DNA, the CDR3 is TGTGCCAGCAGCTTAGGGCAGGTGAACTATGGCTACACCTTC. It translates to CASSLGQVNYGYTF.

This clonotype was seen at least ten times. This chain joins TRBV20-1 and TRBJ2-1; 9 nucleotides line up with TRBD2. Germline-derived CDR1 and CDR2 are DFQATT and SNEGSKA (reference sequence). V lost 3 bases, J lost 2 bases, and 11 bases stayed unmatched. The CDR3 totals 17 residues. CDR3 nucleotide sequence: TGCAGTGCTAGTGGGACGGGCGGCGGGGGGGCCTACAATGAGCAGTTCTTC. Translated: CSASGTGGGGAYNEQFF.

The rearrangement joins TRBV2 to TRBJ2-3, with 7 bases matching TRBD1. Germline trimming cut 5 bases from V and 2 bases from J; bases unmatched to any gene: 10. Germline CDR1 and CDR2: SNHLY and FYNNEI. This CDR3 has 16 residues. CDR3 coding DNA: TGTGCCAGCAGTACCGGACAGGTCGATTTCACAGATACGCAGTATTTT. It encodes CASSTGQVDFTDTQYF.

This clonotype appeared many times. In nucleotides, the CDR3 is TGTGCCAGCAGCTTGGACCGAGAGGAAGATACGCAGTATTTT. This sequence encodes CASSLDREEDTQYF. The chain recombines TRBV7-2 with TRBJ2-3; D remains ambiguous. Trimming left V 3 bases short and J 5 bases short, with 12 bases between. In germline, CDR1 is SGHTA, CDR2 FQGNSA. The CDR3 length is 14 residues.

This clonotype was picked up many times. Here the CDR3 DNA reads TGTGCCAGCAGTTCCCTCGGCGGCTACACCTTC. Translation gives CASSSLGGYTF. The rearrangement links TRBV28 to TRBJ1-2; D is undetermined. The CDR3 is made up of 11 amino acids. Germline loops: CDR1 MDHEN, CDR2 SYDVKM. V lost 4 bases and J lost 8, with 8 bases in between.

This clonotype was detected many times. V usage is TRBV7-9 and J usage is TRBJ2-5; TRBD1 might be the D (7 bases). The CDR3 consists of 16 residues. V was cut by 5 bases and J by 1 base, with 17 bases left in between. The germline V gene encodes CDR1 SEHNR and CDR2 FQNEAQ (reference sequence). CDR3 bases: TGTGCCAGCAGCGGCGCGGACAGGACTACCCAAGAGACCCAGTACTTC. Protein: CASSGADRTTQETQYF.

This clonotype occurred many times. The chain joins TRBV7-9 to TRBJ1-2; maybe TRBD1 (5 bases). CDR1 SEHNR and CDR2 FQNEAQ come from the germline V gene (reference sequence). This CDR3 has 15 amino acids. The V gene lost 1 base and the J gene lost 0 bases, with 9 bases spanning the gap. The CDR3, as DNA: TGTGCCAGCAGCTTAGGGACACCGGCTAACTATGGCTACACCTTC. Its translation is CASSLGTPANYGYTF.

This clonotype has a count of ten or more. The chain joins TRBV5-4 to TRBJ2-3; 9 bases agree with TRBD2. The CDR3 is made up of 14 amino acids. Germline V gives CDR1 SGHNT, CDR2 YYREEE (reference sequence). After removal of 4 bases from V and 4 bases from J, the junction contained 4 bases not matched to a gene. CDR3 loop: CASSSGGQADTQYF. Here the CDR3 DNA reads TGTGCCAGCAGCAGCGGGGGGCAAGCAGATACGCAGTATTTT.

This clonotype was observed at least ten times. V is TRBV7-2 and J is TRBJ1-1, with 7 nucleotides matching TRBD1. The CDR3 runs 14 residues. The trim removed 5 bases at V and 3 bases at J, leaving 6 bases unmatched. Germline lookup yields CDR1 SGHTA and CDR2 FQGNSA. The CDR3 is CASSKNRGYTEAFF. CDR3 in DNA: TGTGCCAGCAGCAAAAACAGGGGCTACACTGAAGCTTTCTTT.

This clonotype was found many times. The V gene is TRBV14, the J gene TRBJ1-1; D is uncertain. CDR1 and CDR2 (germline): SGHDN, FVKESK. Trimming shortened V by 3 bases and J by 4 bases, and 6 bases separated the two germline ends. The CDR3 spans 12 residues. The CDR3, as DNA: TGTGCCAGCAGCCAGGATAGCACTGAAGCTTTCTTT. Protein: CASSQDSTEAFF.

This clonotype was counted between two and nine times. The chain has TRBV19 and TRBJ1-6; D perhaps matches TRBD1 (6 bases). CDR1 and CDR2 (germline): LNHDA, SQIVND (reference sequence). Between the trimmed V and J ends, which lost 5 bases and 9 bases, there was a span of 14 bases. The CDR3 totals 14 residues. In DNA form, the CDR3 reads TGTGCCAGTAGTGCACAGGGCTCCAGTTCACCCCTCCACTTT. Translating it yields CASSAQGSSSPLHF.

The CDR3 coding sequence is TGTGCCAGCAGTTTATACCCAGGGGGCTCCCTTGGCGGGGAGCTGTTTTTT. It translates to CASSLYPGGSLGGELFF. The chain combines TRBV12-3 or TRBV12-4 with TRBJ2-2, with 8 bases matching TRBD1. The trim removed 2 bases at V and 7 bases at J, leaving 12 bases unmatched. The CDR3 covers 17 residues.